The clone carrying this T cell receptor beta chain was observed a single time. What it recognizes is unknown. The CDR3 extends over 14 amino acids. V gave up 5 bases and J gave up 0 bases, with 11 bases separating them. Germline-derived CDR1 and CDR2 are WSHSY and SAAADI. TCRdb fed the multiplex PCR reads into MiXCR, producing one record per CDR3 protein. The sample shows about 21,000 distinct CDR3 sequences, around 41% of them seen only once. The data stem from a study of breast tumors, draining lymph nodes, adjacent tissues. Study-wide results and caveats: Tumor T cell lymph node origin was a supported hypothesis, not proven. Tumor and nontumor repertoires were significantly more similar in luminal-like than in basal-like breast cancer. Findings are consistent with lymph node origin and intratumoral expansion of most tumor T cells.

Sequenced sample: breast tumor tissue. This receptor was taken from a female donor with breast cancer. Some clones in this sample may be carry-over from other donors' samples. The V gene is TRBV10-2, the J gene TRBJ2-7, with D hard to call. CDR3 coding DNA: TGCGCCAGCAGTCCACAGATAAGCTCCTACGAGCAGTACTTC. Amino acid sequence: CASSPQISSYEQYF.